One sample yielded the 29 T cell receptor beta chains listed below, sequenced in a study of T cells after yellow fever vaccination. TCRdb processed the 5' RACE reads anew with MiXCR; each CDR3 protein has one entry. The repertoire includes about 320,000 distinct CDR3 sequences, about 4.5% of them detected once, and roughly a fifth sits in the top ten. Sequenced here: PBMCs, sampled 15 days after the yellow fever booster vaccination. Receptor source: a man between 18 and 35 years old who received the YFV17D yellow fever vaccine.

This rearrangement joins TRBV25-1 to TRBJ1-2; D is uncertain. Trimming removed 5 bases at V and 7 bases at J, with 11 bases between. CDR1 and CDR2 from the germline V gene are MGHDK and SYGVNS. This CDR3 has 12 residues. CDR3 nucleotides: TGTGCCAGCAGTCCCTCTCCAGGTGGCTACACCTTC. This sequence encodes CASSPSPGGYTF.

This clonotype was counted ten times or more. This chain connects TRBV4-3 to TRBJ2-5; D remains unclear. Germline assignment: CDR1 LGHNA and CDR2 YSLEER. The CDR3 covers 13 residues. V was pared by 0 bases and J by 4 bases, with 6 bases between. CDR3 in amino acids: CASSQDFAETQYF. The CDR3 coding sequence is TGCGCCAGCAGCCAAGATTTTGCAGAGACCCAGTACTTC.

With regard to this clonotype: This clone may be a read error of a much larger clone one base away. The chain links TRBV4-2 to TRBJ1-4, with no clear D. Germline CDR1 LGHNA, CDR2 YNFKEQ. The CDR3 is 12 amino acids. V was pared by 4 bases and J by 7 bases, with 7 bases between. The CDR3 here is CASSRGIEKLFF. The DNA of the CDR3 is TGTGCCAGCAGCCGAGGAATTGAAAAACTGTTTTTT.

This clonotype was seen many times. This rearrangement joins TRBV12-3 or TRBV12-4 to TRBJ1-2; D gene uncertain. The germline V and J ends were trimmed by 6 bases and 3 bases, with 8 bases remaining between them. The CDR3 consists of 12 residues. Here the CDR3 reads CASSRHDYGYTF. In DNA, the CDR3 is TGTGCCAGCAGCCGCCACGACTATGGCTACACCTTC.

This clonotype came up a few times. This chain uses TRBV12-3 or TRBV12-4 with TRBJ1-2, with 9 bases fitting TRBD1. With V trimmed by 3 bases and J by 11 bases, 4 bases remained unmatched. This CDR3 comprises 12 residues. CDR3 coding DNA: TGTGCCAGCAGTTTCGGGACAGGGCGATACACCTTC. It encodes CASSFGTGRYTF.

The chain employs TRBV5-1 and TRBJ1-1; a weak D match, TRBD1 (5 bases). The CDR3 covers 14 residues. Germline V lookup: CDR1 SGHRS, CDR2 YFSETQ. Trimming shortened V by 3 bases and J by 5 bases, and 14 bases separated the two germline ends. The CDR3 protein is CASSYGQGDTEAFF. DNA of the CDR3: TGCGCCAGCAGCTACGGACAAGGGGATACTGAAGCTTTCTTT.

This clonotype was detected only a few times. V is TRBV6-2 or TRBV6-3 and J is TRBJ1-1; 7 bases line up with TRBD1. The CDR3 covers 15 residues. Germline V lookup: CDR1 MNHEY, CDR2 SVGEGT. V trimming: 0 bases; J trimming: 0 bases; junction bases outside the gene matches: 1. This chain's CDR3 is CASSYSGQMNTEAFF. The CDR3 DNA follows: TGTGCCAGCAGTTACTCGGGACAGATGAACACTGAAGCTTTCTTT.

The CDR3 sequence: CASSYRDGHSYEQYV. The CDR3 DNA reads as TGTGCCAGCAGTTATAGGGACGGTCACTCCTACGAGCAGTACGTC. The gene calls are TRBV6-2 or TRBV6-3 and TRBJ2-7; D is tentatively TRBD1 or TRBD2 (5 bases each). With 3 bases removed from V and 0 bases from J, the gap between germline ends came to 12 bases. The CDR3 contains 15 residues. The germline CDR1 and CDR2 sequences are MNHEY and SVGEGT.

As concerns this clonotype: With a much larger clone just one base away, this may be a read error. This rearrangement joins TRBV20-1 to TRBJ2-7, with TRBD1 as a possible D gene (7 bases). Trimming shortened V by 3 bases and J by 4 bases, and 16 bases separated the two germline ends. This CDR3 comprises 14 residues. Germline V lookup: CDR1 DFQATT, CDR2 SNEGSKA (reference sequence). The CDR3, as DNA: TGCAGTGCTAGGAGCGGGTCAGGGGGTTACGAGCAGTACTTC. Translated: CSARSGSGGYEQYF.

The rearrangement links TRBV7-3 to TRBJ2-3; D is possibly TRBD2 (6 bases). Trimming shortened V by 5 bases and J by 5 bases, and 14 bases separated the two germline ends. The germline gives CDR1 SGHTA, CDR2 FQGTGA. The CDR3 runs 14 residues. Written as DNA, the CDR3 is TGTGCCAGCAGCCCGGGGACTCGACGAGATACGCAGTATTTT. It codes for CASSPGTRRDTQYF.

This clonotype has at least ten counts. CDR3 bases: TGTGCCAGCAGCTTCGGCTCACAGCCCCAGCATTTT. Amino acid sequence: CASSFGSQPQHF. The J gene is TRBJ1-5, the V gene TRBV7-9; no reliable D call. The germline V gene encodes CDR1 SEHNR and CDR2 FQNEAQ (reference sequence). The V gene lost 3 bases and the J gene lost 7 bases, with 7 bases spanning the gap. The CDR3 spans 12 residues.

The V and J genes are TRBV15 and TRBJ2-6; D remains ambiguous. Germline assignment: CDR1 LNHNV and CDR2 YYDKDF (reference sequence). Trimming pared 2 bases from V and 4 bases from J, leaving 6 bases between. The CDR3 has 14 residues. This CDR3 reads CATSRRSGANVLTF. In DNA, the CDR3 is TGTGCCACCAGCAGAAGGTCCGGGGCCAACGTCCTGACTTTC.

This clonotype was found many times. The chain employs TRBV7-2 and TRBJ2-3, with 12 bases matching TRBD2. V was clipped by 4 bases and J by 1 base; unmatched bases: 9. This CDR3 contains 18 residues. Germline V gene data show CDR1 as SGHTA and CDR2 as FQGNSA. The CDR3 DNA reads as TGTGCCAGCAGCTCGCTCGCTAGCGGGGGGGCCCGCACAGATACGCAGTATTTT. Translating gives CASSSLASGGARTDTQYF.

This sequence joins TRBV7-9 and TRBJ2-2; D remains ambiguous. CDR1 is SEHNR and CDR2 is FQNEAQ in the germline V gene (reference sequence). The CDR3 consists of 16 residues. V shed 3 bases and J shed 6 bases, with 17 bases lying between them. CDR3 nucleotide sequence: TGTGCCAGCAGCTTCGATCCACGAACACCGGCCGGGGAGCTGTTTTTT. Residues: CASSFDPRTPAGELFF.

The chain is built from TRBV7-2 and TRBJ1-2; no clear D. The CDR3 length is 12 residues. Germline values: CDR1 SGHTA, CDR2 FQGNSA. Trimming pared 7 bases from V and 4 bases from J, leaving 10 bases between. The DNA of the CDR3 is TGTGCCAGCAACAACAGATCCTATGGCTACACCTTC. Protein product: CASNNRSYGYTF. Looking up the rest from reference TRBV7-2 and TRBJ1-2 gives the full variable domain: GAGVSQSPSNKVTEKGKDVELRCDPISGHTALYWYRQSLGQGLEFLIYFQGNSAPDKSGLPSDRFSAERTGGSVSTLTIQRTQQEDSAVYLCASNNRSYGYTFGSGTRLTVV.

This clonotype was seen a handful of times. This sequence joins TRBV12-3 or TRBV12-4 and TRBJ1-6; tentative D call: TRBD1 (5 bases). With 3 bases removed from V and 2 bases from J, the gap between germline ends came to 11 bases. The CDR3 runs to 16 residues. The CDR3 region is CASSLRGHPYNSPLHF. The CDR3 nucleotides are TGTGCCAGCAGTTTGAGAGGACACCCCTATAATTCACCCCTCCACTTT.

This clonotype was detected only a few times. The V and J genes are TRBV5-4 and TRBJ2-1, with D perhaps TRBD1 (5 bases). Germline V gene lookup returns CDR1 SGHNT and CDR2 YYREEE (reference sequence). The CDR3 is 15 residues long. The V gene lost 0 bases and the J gene lost 1 base, with 8 bases spanning the gap. The CDR3: CASSLGRASYNEQFF. CDR3 nucleotide sequence: TGTGCCAGCAGCTTGGGCAGGGCTTCCTACAATGAGCAGTTCTTC.

This clonotype was seen a handful of times. V is TRBV20-1 and J is TRBJ1-1, with D unclear. The CDR3 extends over 12 amino acids. Looked up from germline, CDR1 is DFQATT and CDR2 is SNEGSKA (reference sequence). V lost 2 bases to trimming and J lost 4 bases, with 8 bases between them. CDR3 amino acids: CSARQRPTEAFF. CDR3 DNA: TGCAGTGCTAGACAGAGGCCCACTGAAGCTTTCTTT.

This clonotype was seen only a few times. This chain joins TRBV24-1 and TRBJ1-2, with a tentative D call TRBD1 (5 bases). The CDR3 contains 14 residues. V gave up 5 bases and J gave up 2 bases, with 11 bases separating them. Germline CDR1 is KGHDR and CDR2 is SFDVKD. The CDR3 nucleotides read TGTGCCACCAGTGGATGGGAGGGGAACTATGGCTACACCTTC. The encoded protein is CATSGWEGNYGYTF.

This clonotype has more than one count but fewer than ten. J is TRBJ1-1 and V is TRBV5-1, with D unclear. Germline CDR1 and CDR2: SGHRS and YFSETQ. The CDR3 length is 12 residues. V lost 2 bases to trimming and J lost 5 bases, with 7 bases between them. The CDR3 sequence: CASSLPATEAFF. CDR3 nucleotides: TGCGCCAGCAGCTTACCGGCAACTGAAGCTTTCTTT.

This clonotype was seen many times. This chain connects TRBV6-2 or TRBV6-3 to TRBJ1-2; D is ambiguous. Trimming removed 4 bases from V and 0 bases from J, with 12 bases in between. The CDR3 spans 15 residues. Germline lookup yields CDR1 MNHEY and CDR2 SVGEGT. The CDR3 bases are TGTGCCAGCAGTTCGCGGACGGTCTCTAACTATGGCTACACCTTC. Translation gives CASSSRTVSNYGYTF.

This clonotype was picked up many times. The V call is TRBV11-2, the J call TRBJ2-4; D is undetermined. The V gene's germline CDR1 is SGHAT and CDR2 FQNNGV. With 5 bases removed from V and 1 base from J, the gap between germline ends came to 9 bases. This CDR3 has 14 residues. CDR3: CASSASFAKNIQYF. In DNA form, the CDR3 reads TGTGCCAGCAGCGCGAGCTTCGCCAAAAACATTCAGTACTTC.

This clonotype has ten or more counts. The V gene is TRBV18, the J gene TRBJ1-1; 7 nucleotides line up with TRBD1. Trimming removed 0 bases from V and 7 bases from J; junction bases left unmatched: 2. The CDR3 runs 13 residues. CDR1 and CDR2 from the germline V gene are KGHSH and LQKENI. Here the CDR3 reads CASSPPGTVEAFF. DNA of the CDR3: TGTGCCAGCTCACCACCGGGGACAGTTGAAGCTTTCTTT.

At least ten counts were recorded for this clonotype. The chain employs TRBV7-9 and TRBJ2-2, with D possibly matching TRBD1 (6 bases). Trimming left V 4 bases short and J 6 bases short, with 12 bases between. The CDR3 totals 14 residues. Germline V lookup: CDR1 SEHNR, CDR2 FQNEAQ (reference sequence). This CDR3 is CASSSGQYPGELFF. The CDR3 bases are TGTGCCAGCAGCTCAGGACAGTATCCCGGGGAGCTGTTTTTT.

This clonotype was detected ten times or more. The V gene is TRBV5-1, the J gene TRBJ2-5; D uncertain. The CDR3 is made up of 14 amino acids. Germline V gene data show CDR1 as SGHRS and CDR2 as YFSETQ. V dropped 3 bases and J dropped 1 base, with 10 bases sitting between them. CDR3 nucleotide sequence: TGCGCCAGCAGCTCCGGCACAGTCCAAGAGACCCAGTACTTC. It encodes CASSSGTVQETQYF. Combining the CDR3 with reference TRBV5-1 and TRBJ2-5 gives the whole variable domain KAGVTQTPRYLIKTRGQQVTLSCSPISGHRSVSWYQQTPGQGLQFLFEYFSETQRNKGNFPGRFSGRQFSNSRSEMNVSTLELGDSALYLCASSSGTVQETQYFGPGTRLLVL.

Ten or more counts support this clonotype. V is TRBV4-1 and J is TRBJ2-7; D uncertain. The CDR3 has 12 amino acids. Trimming left V 3 bases short and J 3 bases short, with 6 bases between. Germline assignment: CDR1 MGHRA and CDR2 YSYEKL. In DNA form, the CDR3 reads TGCGCCAGCAGCCACGACTTCTACGAGCAGTACTTC. Protein sequence: CASSHDFYEQYF.

This clonotype was counted ten times or more. V gene TRBV6-2 or TRBV6-3 combines with J gene TRBJ2-1; 7 bases are a match to TRBD1. V lost 4 bases and J lost 5; bases outside the gene matches: 2. The CDR3 has 13 residues. Per the germline V gene, CDR1 is MNHEY and CDR2 is SVGEGT. CDR3 nucleotides: TGTGCCAGCAGTTGGGGACAGAACAATGAGCAGTTCTTC. It specifies CASSWGQNNEQFF.

This clonotype has at least ten counts. The rearrangement uses TRBV20-1 and TRBJ2-1, with TRBD2 matching over 10 bases. Germline V CDR1 and CDR2: DFQATT, SNEGSKA (reference sequence). The length of the CDR3 is 16 residues. V lost 5 bases to trimming and J lost 5 bases; unmatched junction nucleotides: 12. CDR3 coding DNA: TGCAGTGCTCTTTCGACGAGCGGGGGGGCCCACAATGAGCAGTTCTTC. Translating it yields CSALSTSGGAHNEQFF.

This clonotype was seen at least ten times. The chain recombines TRBV6-5 with TRBJ2-3; the match to TRBD1 covers 9 bases. After removal of 1 base from V and 6 bases from J, the junction contained 5 bases not matched to a gene. This CDR3 has 15 residues. The germline CDR1 and CDR2 sequences are MNHEY and SVGAGI. This CDR3 is CASSYWSTGGDTQYF. The CDR3 region has the DNA TGTGCCAGCAGTTACTGGTCGACAGGGGGGGATACGCAGTATTTT.